These 9 T cell receptor beta chains share one sample of origin, sequenced in a study of shared clonotypes between healthy human individuals. The method was immunoSEQ multiplex PCR; TCRdb's version includes in-frame clones alone and lacks a portion of them. The sample has some 2.1 million clones; 85% to 95% are singletons. Specimen: naive CD4+ T cells sorted from blood. The subset was: CD45RA+ positively selected. The receptors here all came from a young man in good health.

The chain carries TRBV7-2 and TRBJ2-5; D possibly corresponds to TRBD2 (6 bases). The ends were cut back, 5 bases at V and 4 bases at J, with 17 bases in the middle. Germline V gives CDR1 SGHTA, CDR2 FQGNSA. CDR3 length equals 15 residues. CDR3 DNA sequence: TGTGCCAGCAGCACCCCAGGTGGAGGGACAGAGACCCAGTACTTC. As protein: CASSTPGGGTETQYF.

V and J are TRBV7-2 and TRBJ1-1; D not certain. Trimming took 2 bases from V and 4 from J, leaving 11 bases between them. This CDR3 region has 14 residues. CDR1 is SGHTA and CDR2 is FQGNSA in the germline V gene. Written as DNA, the CDR3 is TGTGCCAGCAGCTTACCGTTGTTACCCACTGAAGCTTTCTTT. It translates to CASSLPLLPTEAFF.

The chain recombines TRBV6-5 with TRBJ1-6, with 9 bases matching TRBD1. Germline values: CDR1 MNHEY, CDR2 SVGAGI. The CDR3 runs to 13 residues. V lost 4 bases to trimming and J lost 11 bases; unmatched junction nucleotides: 3. The CDR3 DNA reads as TGTGCCAGCAGTTTGGGACAGGGTCCACCCCTCCACTTT. It yields the protein CASSLGQGPPLHF.

The V call is TRBV5-1, the J call TRBJ2-3; a weak D match, TRBD2 (6 bases). The CDR3 extends over 15 amino acids. Germline loops: CDR1 SGHRS, CDR2 YFSETQ. V was trimmed by 4 bases and J by 0 bases, leaving 12 bases between them. CDR3 in amino acids: CASSTTSLSTDTQYF. CDR3 coding DNA: TGCGCCAGCAGCACGACTAGTTTAAGCACAGATACGCAGTATTTT.

The chain combines TRBV6-5 with TRBJ1-1; TRBD1 aligns across 8 bases. The J segment lost 6 bases and the V segment lost 5 bases, leaving 11 bases of the junction unmatched. The germline CDR1 and CDR2 sequences are MNHEY and SVGAGI. The CDR3 length is 15 residues. The CDR3 protein is CASSGGQVGISEAFF. The CDR3 DNA sequence: TGTGCCAGCAGTGGGGGACAGGTCGGTATTTCTGAAGCTTTCTTT.

The sample holds one count of this clone. The chain couples TRBV29-1 to TRBJ1-1; no definite D call. The ends were cut back, 6 bases at V and 4 bases at J, with 18 bases in the middle. This CDR3 region has 14 residues. Germline CDR1 and CDR2: SQVTM and ANQGSEA. DNA of the CDR3: TGCAGCGTCGTGATCCAGAGGGTTAGCACTGAAGCTTTCTTT. Translating it yields CSVVIQRVSTEAFF.

The count of this clone is one. The chain couples TRBV5-1 to TRBJ2-6; maybe TRBD1 (5 bases). V dropped 0 bases and J dropped 1 base, with 8 bases sitting between them. CDR3 length: 16 residues. CDR1 SGHRS and CDR2 YFSETQ come from the germline V gene. The CDR3 reads CASSLAGQSGANVLTF. The CDR3 nucleotides are TGCGCCAGCAGCTTGGCCGGACAATCTGGGGCCAACGTCCTGACTTTC.

This rearrangement joins TRBV7-9 to TRBJ1-1; TRBD1 agrees at 7 bases. The CDR3 runs to 15 residues. Germline V gene sequence: CDR1 SEHNR, CDR2 FQNEAQ (reference sequence). With 5 bases clipped from V and 1 base from J, the junction kept 7 bases outside the gene matches. CDR3 sequence: CASSTRQGSNTEAFF. CDR3 bases: TGTGCCAGCAGCACCCGACAGGGTTCGAACACTGAAGCTTTCTTT.

This clone was recorded once. The rearrangement uses TRBV20-1 and TRBJ1-2; 8 positions agree with TRBD1. The CDR3 is 10 amino acids. Germline loops: CDR1 DFQATT, CDR2 SNEGSKA (reference sequence). The J segment lost 14 bases and the V segment lost 7 bases, leaving 9 bases of the junction unmatched. CDR3 bases: TGCAGTGTCATTCTACAGGGGGTGACCTTC. Residues: CSVILQGVTF.